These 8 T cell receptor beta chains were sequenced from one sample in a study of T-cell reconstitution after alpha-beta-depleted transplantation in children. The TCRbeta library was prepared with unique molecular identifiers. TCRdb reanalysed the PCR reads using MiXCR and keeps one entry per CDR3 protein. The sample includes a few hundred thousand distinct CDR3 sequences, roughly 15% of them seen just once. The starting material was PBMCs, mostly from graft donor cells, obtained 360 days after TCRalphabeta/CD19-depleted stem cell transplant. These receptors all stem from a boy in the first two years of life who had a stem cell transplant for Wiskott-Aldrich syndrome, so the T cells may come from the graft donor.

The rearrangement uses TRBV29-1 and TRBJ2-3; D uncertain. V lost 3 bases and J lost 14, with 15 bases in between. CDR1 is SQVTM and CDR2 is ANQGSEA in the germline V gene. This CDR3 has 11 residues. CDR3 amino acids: CSVELGRNPYF. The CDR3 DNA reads TGCAGCGTTGAGCTGGGCCGCAACCCGTATTTT.

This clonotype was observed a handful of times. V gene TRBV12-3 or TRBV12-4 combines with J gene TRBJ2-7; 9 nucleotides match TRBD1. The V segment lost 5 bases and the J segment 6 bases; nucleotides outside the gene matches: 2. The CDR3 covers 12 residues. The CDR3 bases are TGTGCCAGCAGTGGGGACAGGGTCGAGCAGTACTTC. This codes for CASSGDRVEQYF.

The CDR3 loop reads CATRYRTGVSTGELFF. In DNA form, the CDR3 reads TGTGCCACCCGTTATAGGACAGGGGTTAGCACCGGGGAGCTGTTTTTT. The chain links TRBV28 to TRBJ2-2; TRBD1 agrees at 9 bases. The V gene end was trimmed by 10 bases and the J gene end by 4 bases; junction bases not matched to a gene: 13. Germline CDR1 and CDR2: MDHEN and SYDVKM. The CDR3 totals 16 residues.

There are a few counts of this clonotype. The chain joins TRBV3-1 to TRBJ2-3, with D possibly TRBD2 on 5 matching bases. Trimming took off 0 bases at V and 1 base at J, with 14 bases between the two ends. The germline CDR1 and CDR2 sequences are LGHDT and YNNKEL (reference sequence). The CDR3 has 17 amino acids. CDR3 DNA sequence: TGTGCCAGCAGCCAAGATTTATGGGAGAGGCGCACAGATACGCAGTATTTT. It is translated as CASSQDLWERRTDTQYF.

CDR3 in amino acids: CASSLTGQSYEQYF. CDR3 coding DNA: TGCGCCAGCAGCTTGACCGGACAGTCCTACGAGCAGTACTTC. The rearrangement links TRBV5-1 to TRBJ2-7; D may be TRBD1 (6 bases). V dropped 1 base and J dropped 1 base, with 9 bases sitting between them. The CDR3 is 14 residues long. Germline CDR1 is SGHRS and CDR2 is YFSETQ. Looking up the rest from reference TRBV5-1 and TRBJ2-7 gives the full variable domain: KAGVTQTPRYLIKTRGQQVTLSCSPISGHRSVSWYQQTPGQGLQFLFEYFSETQRNKGNFPGRFSGRQFSNSRSEMNVSTLELGDSALYLCASSLTGQSYEQYFGPGTRLTVT.

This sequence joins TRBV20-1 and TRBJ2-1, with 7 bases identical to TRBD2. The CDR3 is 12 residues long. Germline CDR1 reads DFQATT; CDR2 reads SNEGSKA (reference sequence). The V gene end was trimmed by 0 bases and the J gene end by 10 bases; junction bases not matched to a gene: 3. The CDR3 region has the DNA TGCAGTGCTAGAGAAGGGAGGGCGGAGCAGTTCTTC. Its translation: CSAREGRAEQFF.

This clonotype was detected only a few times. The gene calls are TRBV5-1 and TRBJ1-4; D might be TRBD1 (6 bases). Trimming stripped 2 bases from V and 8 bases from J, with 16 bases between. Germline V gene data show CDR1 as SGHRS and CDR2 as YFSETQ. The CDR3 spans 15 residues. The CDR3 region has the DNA TGCGCCAGCAGCTTTGACAGGCCAAAAGGAGAAAAACTGTTTTTT. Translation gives CASSFDRPKGEKLFF.

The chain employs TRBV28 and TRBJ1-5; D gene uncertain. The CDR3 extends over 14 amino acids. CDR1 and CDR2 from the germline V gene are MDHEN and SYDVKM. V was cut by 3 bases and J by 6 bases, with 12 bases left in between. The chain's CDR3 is CASSFRRSTQPQHF. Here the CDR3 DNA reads TGTGCCAGCAGTTTCCGACGATCGACTCAGCCCCAGCATTTT.